The rows below give T cell receptor beta chains drawn from one sample of a study of breast tumors, draining lymph nodes, adjacent tissues. TCRdb re-analysed the multiplex PCR reads in MiXCR, keeping a single row per CDR3 protein. The data hold some 170,000 distinct CDR3 sequences, with 30% to 40% observed a single time. Sequencing used axillary lymph node tissue. Source of these receptors: a female donor with breast cancer. Some clones in this sample may be carry-over from other donors' samples. Both conserved end residues are part of each CDR3.

CDR3 | J | V
CSAPSGTNSSEQYF | TRBJ2-7 | TRBV20-1
CASSYREDSAYNSPLHF | TRBJ1-6 | TRBV12-3/TRBV12-4
CASSPAVGASYEQYF | TRBJ2-7 | TRBV3-1
CASSYGPEQFF | TRBJ2-1 | TRBV6-2/TRBV6-3
CASSRVAGPYEQYF | TRBJ2-7 | TRBV19
CATSDYWNTEAFF | TRBJ1-1 | TRBV24-1
CASGPEGGDWFYGYTF | TRBJ1-2 | TRBV6-4
CATSRGGTGTYEQYF | TRBJ2-7 | TRBV15
CASSQGDRGHQPQHF | TRBJ1-5 | TRBV4-1
CSARDPGTGVRGASVLTF | TRBJ2-6 | TRBV20-1
CASSDLGGEQYF | TRBJ2-7 | TRBV5-6
CASRDRNIQYF | TRBJ2-4 | TRBV2
CASRSEKLLF | TRBJ1-4 | TRBV28
CASSLGGPDTQYF | TRBJ2-3 | TRBV5-1
CSALARTGSYNEQFF | TRBJ2-1 | TRBV20-1
CASSLEAGYTDTQHF | NA | TRBV7-2
CASSSRTALAKNIQYF | TRBJ2-4 | TRBV5-4
CASSRGGQAGANYGYTF | TRBJ1-2 | TRBV3-2
CASSPMTGNTGELFF | TRBJ2-2 | TRBV7-9
CASSPRGRGETQYF | TRBJ2-5 | TRBV27
CASSQEPPASARGYTF | TRBJ1-2 | TRBV4-1
CASTRRTGDNYGYTF | TRBJ1-2 | TRBV2
CASSLTGVGTEAFF | TRBJ1-1 | TRBV5-8
CATSRDVGGVYEQYF | TRBJ2-7 | TRBV15
CASSKGQGASGELFF | TRBJ2-2 | TRBV6-4
CASSGGTGLLDEQYF | TRBJ2-7 | TRBV2
CASRAGGTDMQYF | TRBJ2-3 | TRBV10-1
CASSSGLAARKETQYF | TRBJ2-5 | TRBV5-6
CASSGGPPGSDQETQYF | TRBJ2-5 | TRBV5-1
CAWRLTGESSYEQYF | TRBJ2-7 | TRBV30
CASSLAGAGGYGYTF | TRBJ1-2 | TRBV5-4
CASSSGTAGERSETQYF | TRBJ2-5 | TRBV7-2
CSVGGLAGQSSYGYTF | TRBJ1-2 | TRBV29-1
CASSRAIKAYNEQFF | TRBJ2-1 | TRBV14
CASSQDSSGIPYEQYF | TRBJ2-7 | TRBV4-3
CSARAGTGNTIYF | TRBJ1-3 | TRBV20-1
CASSPGRLAGHEQYF | TRBJ2-7 | TRBV7-9
CASSARLLYGYTF | TRBJ1-2 | TRBV9
CASTSFPERLSSYEQYF | TRBJ2-7 | TRBV6-1
CAWSVWGQDNQPQHF | TRBJ1-5 | TRBV30
CASSQRSEDTIYF | TRBJ1-3 | TRBV4-1
CASSLPGVSGGSGNTIYF | TRBJ1-3 | TRBV5-1
CASSLGGSYNEQFF | TRBJ2-1 | TRBV27
CATSREQGAYNEQFF | TRBJ2-1 | TRBV15
CSASPRQGISYEQYF | TRBJ2-7 | TRBV20-1
CASSYYRGETQYF | TRBJ2-5 | TRBV14
CASSDIQRNTEAFF | TRBJ1-1 | TRBV27
CASSENIYNEQFF | TRBJ2-1 | TRBV4-1
CASSHDRANYGYTF | TRBJ1-2 | TRBV18
CASSEREAYEQYF | TRBJ2-7 | TRBV6-1
CSAREEGRVLTDTQYF | TRBJ2-3 | TRBV20-1
CASSLGSHQPQHF | TRBJ1-5 | TRBV5-6
CSAAPPTHWSNQPQHF | TRBJ1-5 | TRBV20-1
CATGTGPSTQYF | TRBJ2-3 | TRBV24-1
CASSYRLAAPYEQYF | TRBJ2-7 | TRBV6-2/TRBV6-3
CASSEGGNTIYF | TRBJ1-3 | TRBV10-2
CASSMRGGLSGNTIYF | TRBJ1-3 | TRBV19
CATGRATGETQYF | TRBJ2-5 | TRBV15
CASSYGGEAFF | TRBJ1-1 | TRBV6-5